This is a list of T cell receptor beta chains from one sample in a study of T cell changes during pregnancy in multiple sclerosis. Using immunoSEQ multiplex PCR, the repertoire was profiled, and TCRdb retains in-frame clones only, with some absent. The table records around 100,000 clones, approximately 91% of them present only once. The sequences come from peripheral blood, collected after pregnancy. Every receptor here comes from a female donor with multiple sclerosis, enrolled in a pregnancy study. CDR3s include the opening cysteine and the closing phenylalanine or tryptophan. A D gene is named only where the DNA matches it firmly. Expanded clones are given a class, and other clones once, few, many or no size at all.

d_gene,abundance,v_gene,j_gene,CDR3nt,CDR3aa
TRBD2,.,TRBV5-1,TRBJ2-3,TGCGCCAGCGGACTAGCGGGCAGCACAGATACGCAGTATTTT,CASGLAGSTDTQYF
.,.,TRBV9,TRBJ2-7,TGTGCCAGCAGCCCTTCCTACGAGCAGTACTTC,CASSPSYEQYF
TRBD2,.,TRBV4-2,TRBJ2-7,TGTGCCAGCAGCCAATCGGGACTAGCGATCGAGCAGTACTTC,CASSQSGLAIEQYF
TRBD1,.,TRBV23-1,TRBJ2-7,TGCGCCAGCTCGCAAGGGAACTCCGGGACAGGCTCCTACGAGCAGTACTTC,CASSQGNSGTGSYEQYF
TRBD1,once,TRBV5-1,TRBJ1-3,TGCGCCAGCAGCTTGGTTTACAGGGGAGTGGACACCATATATTTT,CASSLVYRGVDTIYF
TRBD2,.,TRBV7-2,TRBJ2-3,TGTGCCAGCGGGCGGGGGGGCCTTATGGGCACAGATACGCAGTATTTT,CASGRGGLMGTDTQYF
.,.,TRBV7-9,TRBJ2-3,TGTGCCAGCAGCCCACCCCTCGGAGATACGCAGTATTTT,CASSPPLGDTQYF
TRBD1,.,TRBV7-2,TRBJ2-1,TGTGCCAGCAGCGACACACCCAACAGGGGGTGGAATGAGCAGTTCTTC,CASSDTPNRGWNEQFF
TRBD1,.,TRBV4-1,TRBJ2-6,TGCGCCAGCAGATCCAGGGGGTCCGGGGCCAACGTCCTGACTTTC,CASRSRGSGANVLTF
.,.,TRBV2,TRBJ2-7,TGTGCCAGCAGTGAGGGACAAACCTCCTACGAGCAGTACTTC,CASSEGQTSYEQYF
.,.,TRBV10-3,TRBJ1-3,TGTGCCACCGTAACAGGGACCTCTGGAAACACCATATATTTT,CATVTGTSGNTIYF
.,.,TRBV18,TRBJ1-3,TGTGCCAGCTCACCACGAGGAGAAGGCATCGGAAACACCATATATTTT,CASSPRGEGIGNTIYF
.,.,TRBV7-8,TRBJ2-2,TGTGCCAGCAGCGTCCAGGGTAACACCGGGGAGCTGTTTTTT,CASSVQGNTGELFF
.,once,TRBV18,TRBJ2-1,TGTGCCAGCTCACTGGAGGTTAAAGGTGAGCAGTTCTTC,CASSLEVKGEQFF
TRBD2,.,TRBV5-1,TRBJ2-3,TGCGCCAGCAGCAATTTAGCGGGGGGCCCTGGGGGCACAGATACGCAGTATTTT,CASSNLAGGPGGTDTQYF
TRBD1,.,TRBV30,TRBJ1-4,TGTGCCTGGAAAGTGCCCGGGACAGTTGGTTATAATGAAAAACTGTTTTTT,CAWKVPGTVGYNEKLFF
.,.,TRBV30,TRBJ1-5,TGTGCCTGGAGTGTGGGAGTCAGGGGATTGGCTCAGCCCCAGCATTTT,CAWSVGVRGLAQPQHF
TRBD1,.,TRBV6-5,TRBJ1-5,TGTGCCAGCAGTCGCGGGACAGGGGGCAATCAGCCCCAGCATTTT,CASSRGTGGNQPQHF
.,.,TRBV6-6,TRBJ2-7,TGTGCCAGCCACCAAGGGGGATCCTACGAGCAGTACTTC,CASHQGGSYEQYF
TRBD2,.,TRBV7-8,TRBJ2-7,TGTGCCAGCAGCTTAATGGGAGGGGACTACGAGCAGTACTTC,CASSLMGGDYEQYF
TRBD2,.,TRBV4-1,TRBJ2-7,TGCGCCAGCAGCCAAGGAGCGGGGCTTGGCTACGAGCAGTACTTC,CASSQGAGLGYEQYF
.,.,TRBV7-3,TRBJ2-1,TGTGCCAGCAGCTTACAGGGCTCGTCTATTATCAGGGAGCAGTTCTTC,CASSLQGSSIIREQFF
.,few,TRBV4-1,TRBJ1-4,TGCGCCAGCAGCCATCCAGGTGGGCGGAGGAGAGATGGGGATGAAAAACTGTTTTTT,CASSHPGGRRRDGDEKLFF
.,.,TRBV11-2,TRBJ2-7,TGTGCCAGCAGCCGCCTGCCGACAGGTGGGTACGAGCAGTACTTC,CASSRLPTGGYEQYF
.,.,TRBV28,TRBJ2-4,TGTGCCAGCAGTTTGGAGGACGTAGCCAAAAACATTCAGTACTTC,CASSLEDVAKNIQYF
.,.,TRBV4-1,TRBJ1-3,TGCGCCAGCAGCCCTGGGGAGCCCCACAGGGCCTCTGGAAACACCATATATTTT,CASSPGEPHRASGNTIYF
TRBD1,.,TRBV5-1,TRBJ1-5,TGCGCCAGCAGCTTGGGCCCAGGGGGGAATCAGCCCCAGCATTTT,CASSLGPGGNQPQHF
TRBD1,.,TRBV5-1,TRBJ1-2,TGCGCCAGCAGCTCCGATTCAGGGGGCTATGGCTACACCTTC,CASSSDSGGYGYTF
.,once,TRBV6-6,TRBJ2-1,TGTGCCAGCAGTTACTCAGCGGGTTACAATGAGCAGTTCTTC,CASSYSAGYNEQFF
.,.,TRBV7-8,TRBJ2-1,TGTGCCAGCAGCTTTAAAATTTGGAGGGAACTCCACAATGAGCAGTTCTTC,CASSFKIWRELHNEQFF
.,.,TRBV6-1,TRBJ1-5,TGTGCCAGCAGTGAAGAAGAAGGGGGGGGGACTCAGCCCCAGCATTTT,CASSEEEGGGTQPQHF
.,few,TRBV19,TRBJ1-3,TGTGCCAGTAGTATCGGGAATGGTCGTGGAAACACCATATATTTT,CASSIGNGRGNTIYF
TRBD2,.,TRBV6-5,TRBJ2-7,TGTGCCAGCAACCAGCGGGGGGTGGTCTCCTACGAGCAGTACTTC,CASNQRGVVSYEQYF
TRBD1,.,TRBV15,TRBJ2-5,TGTGCCACCAGCAGGGACAGGGGGCGGTGGGAGAAAGAGACCCAGTACTTC,CATSRDRGRWEKETQYF
.,.,TRBV14,TRBJ2-7,TGTGCCAGCAGCCAGGCTAGGTACGAGCAGTACTTC,CASSQARYEQYF
TRBD1,.,TRBV29-1,TRBJ2-5,TGCAGCGCCTCGGCGGGGACAGGGGGCTCGGAGACCCAGTACTTC,CSASAGTGGSETQYF
TRBD1,.,TRBV2,TRBJ1-2,TGTGCCAGCAGGGGGACAGAACGCTATGGCTACACCTTC,CASRGTERYGYTF
.,.,TRBV9,TRBJ1-3,TGTGCCAGCAGCGTGAAGGGGGGAAACACCATATATTTT,CASSVKGGNTIYF
TRBD1,.,TRBV5-6,TRBJ2-3,TGTGCCAGCAGCTCAGGGGGCGCGAGCACAGATACGCAGTATTTT,CASSSGGASTDTQYF
TRBD1,.,TRBV2,TRBJ1-4,TGTGCCAGCAGACCTAGACAGGGCGGTGAAAAACTGTTTTTT,CASRPRQGGEKLFF
.,.,TRBV13,TRBJ2-5,TGTGCCAGCAGCAGGCGGGGAGCGGAACAAGAGACCCAGTACTTC,CASSRRGAEQETQYF
TRBD2,.,TRBV12-5,TRBJ2-1,TGTGCTAGTGGTTTGTTGGCTAGCGGGCAGTTCTTC,CASGLLASGQFF
.,.,TRBV27,TRBJ2-7,TGTGCCAGCCGCGGGGCCTCCTACGAGCAGTACTTC,CASRGASYEQYF
.,.,TRBV27,TRBJ2-1,TGTGCCAGCACCCCATCCCTGGGCGAGTCCTACAATGAGCAGTTCTTC,CASTPSLGESYNEQFF
TRBD1,.,TRBV5-5,TRBJ1-1,TGTGCCAGCAGCCAGCCGGACAGGGTGAACACTGAAGCTTTCTTT,CASSQPDRVNTEAFF
TRBD1,.,TRBV5-1,TRBJ2-2,TGCGCCAGCAGCCCGACAGGGGCCGGGGAGCTGTTTTTT,CASSPTGAGELFF
TRBD1,.,TRBV6-1,TRBJ2-5,TGTGCCAGCAGTAACCCGGGACAGGGATTAGAGACCCAGTACTTC,CASSNPGQGLETQYF
.,.,TRBV5-6,TRBJ1-3,TGTGCCAGCAGCTGGGACTCGAATGGAAACACCATATATTTT,CASSWDSNGNTIYF
TRBD1,.,TRBV6-1,TRBJ2-1,TGTGCCAGCAGTGGGGACAGGAGCTACAATGAGCAGTTCTTC,CASSGDRSYNEQFF
.,.,TRBV5-4,TRBJ2-2,TGTGCCAGCATCGCCCCAGGGTACACCGGGGAGCTGTTTTTT,CASIAPGYTGELFF
.,.,TRBV11-2,TRBJ2-2,TGTGCCAGCAGCTTAGATAGCAGGGCCAGCGGGGAGCTGTTTTTT,CASSLDSRASGELFF
TRBD1,.,TRBV15,TRBJ1-2,TGTGCCACCAGCTACCGGGACAGGGTCCTTTATGGCTACACCTTC,CATSYRDRVLYGYTF
TRBD2,.,TRBV7-3,TRBJ2-2,TGTGCCAGCAGAACCGGGGGGGCGGACGGGGAGCTGTTTTTT,CASRTGGADGELFF
.,.,TRBV18,TRBJ2-3,TGTGCCAGCTCACCAGAGTCGCGGCCCCGGGATACGCAGTATTTT,CASSPESRPRDTQYF
.,.,TRBV18,TRBJ1-6,TGTGCCAGCTCGTACCAGGGTGATTCACCCCTCCACTTT,CASSYQGDSPLHF
.,.,TRBV5-4,TRBJ2-2,TGTGCCAGCAGCCAACCCTCCGCGGCGGGGCCCGGGGAGCTGTTTTTT,CASSQPSAAGPGELFF
TRBD1,.,TRBV5-1,TRBJ1-5,TGCGCCAGCAGCTTGACAGGGGGCAACAATCAGCCCCAGCATTTT,CASSLTGGNNQPQHF
.,.,TRBV27,TRBJ1-1,TGTGCCAGCAGCTTCGGGGGGTTGAACACTGAAGCTTTCTTT,CASSFGGLNTEAFF
.,.,TRBV7-9,TRBJ2-7,TGTGCCAGCAGCTCCTCCTCCGAGCAGTACTTC,CASSSSSEQYF